The 12 T cell receptor beta chains presented below share a single source sample, sequenced in a study of tumor-infiltrating lymphocytes in primary liver carcinoma. TCR beta cDNA was made from around 460 ng total RNA with a constant-region primer. Three-round nested multiplex PCR performed with slightly modified ARM-PCR produced the TCR beta libraries. TRBV1-TRBV30 forward primers and a C-beta reverse primer were used in the first two PCR rounds, which each ran for 9 to 10 cycles. In TCRdb, the multiplex PCR reads were re-called with MiXCR into one record per CDR3 protein. The profile shows about 30,000 distinct CDR3 sequences, roughly 78% of them singletons. Total RNA and DNA came together from approximately 20-30 mg of bulk tissue without cell sorting. Sequencing was performed on liver tumor tissue from sampling region 3. Documented subset: tumor region T3, left-lateral pole. These receptors were collected from a young woman with primary liver carcinoma and hepatitis B virus infection.

The chain employs TRBV4-2 and TRBJ2-7; 10 bases line up with TRBD1. CDR1 is LGHNA and CDR2 is YNFKEQ in the germline V gene. J gave up 6 bases and V 7 bases, and 21 bases lay outside the gene matches. The CDR3 is 18 amino acids. The CDR3 here is CASNQGHLGQGGPCEQYF. Here the CDR3 DNA reads TGTGCCAGCAACCAGGGACACCTAGGACAGGGGGGACCGTGCGAGCAGTACTTC.

For this clonotype: With a much larger clone just one base away, this may be a read error. The chain joins TRBV7-2 to TRBJ2-3; D remains unclear. V was shortened by 5 bases and J by 6 bases, with 9 bases between the two germline ends. CDR3 size: 12 residues. Per germline, CDR1 SGHTA and CDR2 FQGNSA. CDR3 region: CASSIYRDTQYF. The CDR3 DNA sequence: TGTGCCAGCAGCATTTATAGGGATACGCAGTATTTT.

In the case of this clonotype: The junction shows a germline mismatch at one end, possibly a read error. This sequence joins TRBV7-3 and TRBJ2-7; D is undetermined. The CDR3 has 12 residues. Germline V lookup: CDR1 SGHTA, CDR2 FQGTGA. The CDR3 is CACSLRRNGGGF. CDR3 in DNA: TGTGCCTGTAGCTTAAGGCGGAACGGTGGCGGCTTC. Full variable domain (outside the CDR3, taken from reference TRBV7-3 and TRBJ2-7): GAGVSQTPSNKVTEKGKYVELRCDPISGHTALYWYRQSLGQGPEFLIYFQGTGAADDSGLPNDRFFAVRPEGSVSTLKIQRTERGDSAVYLCACSLRRNGGGFGPGTRLTVT.

V gene TRBV28 combines with J gene TRBJ2-1, with D perhaps assigned TRBD1 or TRBD2 (5 bases each). CDR3 size: 17 residues. Germline CDR1 MDHEN, CDR2 SYDVKM. Trimming took 4 bases from V and 0 from J, leaving 16 bases between them. The CDR3 is CASSSLLGTNSYNEQFF. CDR3 bases: TGTGCCAGCAGTTCACTGTTGGGGACCAACTCCTACAATGAGCAGTTCTTC.

A note on this clonotype: One end of the junction varies from germline; a read error may be responsible. V and J are TRBV30 and TRBJ1-5; D is undetermined. This CDR3 region has 14 residues. CDR1 is GTSNPN and CDR2 is SVGIG in the germline V gene (reference sequence). The CDR3 DNA sequence: TGTGCCTCCTTTGGGTGGGGTGGCAATCAGCCCCAACATTTT. Its translation is CASFGWGGNQPQHF.

As to this clonotype: A much larger clone lies one base from this, so it may be a read error. The CDR3 DNA reads as TGTGCCAGCAGTTACGATACGGGTCCTTCTGGGACCAACGTCCTGACTTTC. Encoded protein: CASSYDTGPSGTNVLTF. The chain recombines TRBV6-5 with TRBJ2-6; no firm D call. CDR3 length: 17 amino acids. Germline V gene lookup returns CDR1 MNHEY and CDR2 SVGAGI.

The rearrangement uses TRBV19 and TRBJ1-5; D perhaps matches TRBD1 (5 bases). Germline CDR1 LNHDA, CDR2 SQIVND (reference sequence). Deletions cut 7 bases from V and 4 bases from J, with 11 bases between. The CDR3 consists of 13 residues. CDR3 amino acids: CASTRGENQPQHF. In DNA form, the CDR3 reads TGTGCCAGTACCCGGGGGGAAAATCAGCCCCAGCATTTT.

Concerning this clonotype: A read error may be the cause here, since a much bigger clone is one base away. V gene TRBV11-1 combines with J gene TRBJ1-1, with TRBD1 identical over 8 bases. This CDR3 region has 16 residues. The trim removed 6 bases at V and 1 base at J, leaving 10 bases unmatched. From germline, CDR1 is SGHAT and CDR2 FQDESV (reference sequence). The CDR3 DNA reads TGTGCCAGCAGGCCCCGGACAGGGATCGGGAACACTGAAGCTTTCTTT. Translated: CASRPRTGIGNTEAFF. The entire variable domain, with the rest obtained from reference TRBV11-1 and TRBJ1-1, is as follows: EAEVAQSPRYKITEKSQAVAFWCDPISGHATLYWYRQILGQGPELLVQFQDESVVDDSQLPKDRFSAERLKGVDSTLKIQPAELGDSAMYLCASRPRTGIGNTEAFFGQGTRLTVV.

As regards this clonotype: A much larger clone sits a single nucleotide away, making a read error possible. This CDR3 is CASSQDLRHPEEMFF. The CDR3 coding sequence is TGTGCCAGCAGCCAAGATTTGAGGCATCCCGAGGAGATGTTTTTT. The chain is built from TRBV4-2 and TRBJ2-2; no firm D call. CDR1 and CDR2 (germline): LGHNA, YNFKEQ. The CDR3 loop spans 15 amino acids.

On this clonotype: The junction does not match germline at one end; this may be a read error. V is TRBV11-3 and J is TRBJ2-1, with TRBD2 matching 9 bases. CDR3 length equals 13 residues. Per germline, CDR1 SGHNT and CDR2 YENEEA. CDR3 region: CVGVSGSGNDQFF. The CDR3 DNA reads as TGTGTCGGCGTTAGCGGGAGTGGGAATGATCAGTTCTTC. Variable domain in full (rest from reference TRBV11-3 and TRBJ2-1): EAGVVQSPRYKIIEKKQPVAFWCNPISGHNTLYWYLQNLGQGPELLIRYENEEAVDDSQLPKDRFSAERLKGVDSTLKIQPAELGDSAVYLCVGVSGSGNDQFFGPGTRLTVL.

A note on this clonotype: The germline gene is not matched at one end of the junction; a read error may be the cause. The J gene is TRBJ2-6, the V gene TRBV11-2, with 7 bases lining up with TRBD1. Per the germline V gene, CDR1 is SGHAT and CDR2 is FQNNGV. The CDR3 sequence is 18 residues long. CDR3 sequence reads: CASSLVVRGSSGANVLIF. CDR3 sequence (DNA): TGTGCCAGCAGCTTAGTTGTCAGGGGGTCCTCTGGGGCCAACGTCCTGATTTTC. Variable domain in full (rest from reference TRBV11-2 and TRBJ2-6): EAGVAQSPRYKIIEKRQSVAFWCNPISGHATLYWYQQILGQGPKLLIQFQNNGVVDDSQLPKDRFSAERLKGVDSTLKIQPAKLEDSAVYLCASSLVVRGSSGANVLIFGAGSRLTVL.

Worth noting for this clonotype: No conserved phenylalanine or tryptophan ends this CDR3, so it is likely a read error. V and J are TRBV29-1 and TRBJ2-3, with a possible D match to TRBD2 (6 bases). The CDR3 has 13 residues. The germline V gene has CDR1 SQVTM and CDR2 ANQGSEA. The CDR3 loop is CSVDPGGTDTQYL. In nucleotides, the CDR3 is TGCAGTGTTGATCCGGGGGGCACAGATACGCAGTATTTG.